The 30 T cell receptor beta chains in this list originate from one sample, sequenced in a study of CD8+ T cells in alopecia areata. After isolation, RNA underwent reverse transcription to generate cDNA as the sequencing template. The method was immunoSEQ multiplex PCR; TCRdb's version includes in-frame clones alone and lacks a portion of them. The table lists roughly 250,000 clones, 67% of them singletons. The sequencing used CD4+ T cells sorted from blood, collected at week 0. The receptors stem from a human donor with alopecia areata.

This chain links TRBV29-1 with TRBJ1-1; D unclear. V dropped 6 bases and J dropped 3 bases, with 11 bases sitting between them. Germline V gene sequence: CDR1 SQVTM, CDR2 ANQGSEA. CDR3 length: 12 amino acids. The DNA of the CDR3 is TGCAGCGTGCAGAGGTCGGACACTGAAGCTTTCTTT. It yields the protein CSVQRSDTEAFF.

A few counts support this clone. V and J are TRBV6-1 and TRBJ1-5; D gene ambiguous. The CDR3 length is 12 residues. CDR1 is MNHNS, CDR2 SASEGT, per germline. V dropped 1 base and J dropped 9 bases, with 7 bases sitting between them. The CDR3 is CASSEGWLPQHF. The CDR3 bases are TGTGCCAGCAGTGAAGGTTGGTTGCCCCAGCATTTT.

V is TRBV5-6 and J is TRBJ1-2; tentatively, D is TRBD1 (5 bases). The CDR3 contains 13 residues. Germline V gene lookup returns CDR1 SGHDT and CDR2 YYEEEE. V gave up 1 base and J gave up 6 bases, with 10 bases separating them. The CDR3 loop reads CASSLPRGHGYTF. CDR3 in DNA: TGTGCCAGCAGCTTGCCAAGGGGTCATGGCTACACCTTC.

The chain has TRBV30 and TRBJ1-4; D call uncertain. V shed 5 bases and J shed 7 bases, with 8 bases lying between them. Germline V lookup: CDR1 GTSNPN, CDR2 SVGIG (reference sequence). The CDR3 length is 11 residues. The CDR3 bases are TGTGCCTGGGGCGTGTCTGAAAAACTGTTTTTT. Protein: CAWGVSEKLFF.

The rearrangement uses TRBV4-1 and TRBJ2-4; weak D call: TRBD2 (5 bases). Germline-derived CDR1 and CDR2 are MGHRA and YSYEKL. The CDR3 is 15 amino acids. Deletions cut 4 bases from V and 0 bases from J, with 10 bases between. CDR3 sequence reads: CASSPLGVAKNIQYF. In DNA, the CDR3 is TGCGCCAGCAGCCCCCTCGGGGTAGCCAAAAACATTCAGTACTTC.

The chain employs TRBV4-1 and TRBJ1-1, with 10 bases lining up with TRBD1. The CDR3 covers 14 residues. Germline V CDR1 and CDR2: MGHRA, YSYEKL. Trimming took 2 bases from V and 4 from J; bases not matched to a gene: 1. The CDR3 protein is CASSQRQGATEAFF. In DNA, the CDR3 is TGCGCCAGCAGCCAAAGACAGGGGGCCACTGAAGCTTTCTTT.

Concerning this clone: This is likely a read error, given that the CDR3 carries no conserved phenylalanine or tryptophan at its end. The DNA is left out, because the CDR3 cannot be placed on it with certainty; the CDR3 is given as TCRdb lists it. The rearrangement uses TRBV5-6 and TRBJ2-7; the table's D call TRBD1 went unverified against the DNA. Germline V CDR1 and CDR2: SGHDT, YYEEEE. The CDR3 totals 13 residues, both ends included. The CDR3 sequence: CASSSRTASWGVI.

V is TRBV6-5 and J is TRBJ1-2; 7 bases are a match to TRBD1. The germline V gene has CDR1 MNHEY and CDR2 SVGAGI. V shed 5 bases and J 1 base; nucleotides not matched to a gene: 1. The CDR3 consists of 13 residues. The CDR3: CASSRDSNYGYTF. The DNA for the CDR3 is TGTGCCAGCAGTCGGGACAGTAACTATGGCTACACCTTC.

The rearrangement links TRBV5-1 to TRBJ2-4; D may be TRBD1 or TRBD2 (6 bases each). The ends were cut back, 3 bases at V and 0 bases at J, with 16 bases in the middle. The germline V gene encodes CDR1 SGHRS and CDR2 YFSETQ. The CDR3 covers 17 residues. For the CDR3, the DNA is TGCGCCAGCAGCTCCCCCCTAGGGGGGACAGCCAAAAACATTCAGTACTTC. Translation gives CASSSPLGGTAKNIQYF.

The V gene is TRBV29-1, the J gene TRBJ2-3; D is unclear. Trimming removed 8 bases from V and 5 bases from J, with 14 bases in between. There are 12 residues in the CDR3. Germline CDR1 SQVTM, CDR2 ANQGSEA. The CDR3: CSIVGLGDTQYF. As DNA, the CDR3 is TGCAGCATTGTAGGGCTGGGAGATACGCAGTATTTT.

The chain joins TRBV30 to TRBJ1-1, with TRBD1 as a possible D gene (5 bases). CDR3 length: 12 amino acids. The V gene's germline CDR1 is GTSNPN and CDR2 SVGIG (reference sequence). V was clipped by 4 bases and J by 11 bases, with 17 bases between them. CDR3 residues: CAWTDSTRGAFF. CDR3 sequence (DNA): TGTGCCTGGACCGACAGCACCCGTGGGGCTTTCTTT. Full variable domain (rest looked up from reference TRBV30 and TRBJ1-1): SQTIHQWPATLVQPVGSPLSLECTVEGTSNPNLYWYRQAAGRGLQLLFYSVGIGQISSEVPQNLSASRPQDRQFILSSKKLLLSDSGFYLCAWTDSTRGAFFGQGTRLTVV.

The sample holds a few counts of this clone. The V and J genes are TRBV7-8 and TRBJ1-6; D not certain. The V end lost 3 bases, the J end lost 7 bases, and 4 bases lay between the germline ends. The CDR3 loop spans 12 amino acids. Germline V CDR1 and CDR2: SGHVS, FQNEAQ. The CDR3, as DNA: TGTGCCAGCAGCTTGAAGAATTCACCCCTCCACTTT. Protein product: CASSLKNSPLHF.

There are a few counts of this clone. CDR3 sequence (DNA): TGTGCCTCGACCCCCGGGACAGGTCCCACAGATACGCAGTATTTT. Its translation: CASTPGTGPTDTQYF. V is TRBV10-3 and J is TRBJ2-3; 8 bases fit TRBD1. Germline lookup yields CDR1 ENHRY and CDR2 SYGVKD. The CDR3 runs to 15 residues. J lost 2 bases, V lost 11 bases, and 12 bases had no gene match.

The CDR3 sequence is CASSPRTENYGYTF. The CDR3 coding sequence is TGTGCCAGCTCACCGCGGACGGAGAACTATGGCTACACCTTC. This rearrangement joins TRBV18 to TRBJ1-2; D not resolved. The CDR3 loop spans 14 amino acids. Germline V lookup: CDR1 KGHSH, CDR2 LQKENI. Trimming cost V 3 bases and J 2 bases, with 10 bases left between them.

V is TRBV7-9 and J is TRBJ1-6; D not resolved. V lost 1 base, J lost 0 bases, and 13 bases lay in between. Germline CDR1 reads SEHNR; CDR2 reads FQNEAQ (reference sequence). This CDR3 comprises 18 residues. CDR3 amino acids: CASSLDNRPSSYNSPLHF. The CDR3, as DNA: TGTGCCAGCAGCTTAGACAACAGACCGAGCTCCTATAATTCACCCCTCCACTTT.

The sample holds a few counts of this clone. V is TRBV30 and J is TRBJ1-4; D might be TRBD1 (6 bases). This CDR3 spans 15 amino acids. V was cut by 0 bases and J by 4 bases, with 12 bases left in between. Germline V gene data show CDR1 as GTSNPN and CDR2 as SVGIG (reference sequence). DNA of the CDR3: TGTGCCTGGAGTGTATTAGGCAGGGGTAATGAAAAACTGTTTTTT. Residues: CAWSVLGRGNEKLFF.

V is TRBV30 and J is TRBJ2-4; D is perhaps TRBD1 or TRBD2 (5 bases each). The CDR3 is 15 residues long. The germline V gene has CDR1 GTSNPN and CDR2 SVGIG (reference sequence). With 4 bases removed from V and 0 bases from J, the gap between germline ends came to 13 bases. Written as DNA, the CDR3 is TGTGCCTGGAAGAGGGGATCACTAGCCAAAAACATTCAGTACTTC. The encoded protein is CAWKRGSLAKNIQYF. The variable domain in full, completed from reference TRBV30 and TRBJ2-4, reads SQTIHQWPATLVQPVGSPLSLECTVEGTSNPNLYWYRQAAGRGLQLLFYSVGIGQISSEVPQNLSASRPQDRQFILSSKKLLLSDSGFYLCAWKRGSLAKNIQYFGAGTRLSVL.

The table lists this clone with a few counts. CDR3 nucleotide sequence: TGTGCCAGCAGACAGCCTCGAGGGGTGTTTTTT. Protein sequence: CASRQPRGVFF. The J gene is TRBJ1-4, the V gene TRBV30; tentatively, D is TRBD1 (5 bases). The V end was cut by 8 bases, the J end by 15 bases, with 19 bases between. The CDR3 length is 11 residues. CDR1 GTSNPN and CDR2 SVGIG come from the germline V gene (reference sequence).

The rearrangement uses TRBV6-5 and TRBJ2-5; the match to TRBD2 covers 9 bases. V trimming: 5 bases; J trimming: 2 bases; junction bases outside the gene matches: 6. Germline values: CDR1 MNHEY, CDR2 SVGAGI. This CDR3 has 15 residues. This CDR3 is CASSLGTSRQETQYF. For the CDR3, the DNA is TGTGCCAGCAGTCTTGGGACTAGCCGACAAGAGACCCAGTACTTC.

The chain links TRBV5-4 to TRBJ2-7; D not resolved. Germline CDR1 reads SGHNT; CDR2 reads YYREEE (reference sequence). This CDR3 comprises 14 residues. Trimming removed 1 base at V and 7 bases at J, with 15 bases between. The chain's CDR3 is CASSLFTLRWEQYF. DNA of the CDR3: TGTGCCAGCAGCTTGTTCACATTAAGGTGGGAGCAGTACTTC.

This clone showed up just once. The J gene is TRBJ2-7, the V gene TRBV7-2; D might be TRBD2 (5 bases). Germline loops: CDR1 SGHTA, CDR2 FQGNSA. CDR3 size: 13 residues. Trimming cost V 4 bases and J 0 bases, with 7 bases left between them. CDR3 nucleotides: TGTGCCAGCAGCTCCCGGGACTCCTACGAGCAGTACTTC. Protein product: CASSSRDSYEQYF.

This chain uses TRBV6-4 with TRBJ2-3; 7 bases are shared with TRBD1. CDR3 length equals 15 residues. Germline CDR1 MRHNA, CDR2 SNTAGT. Trimming removed 4 bases from V and 2 bases from J; junction bases left unmatched: 6. The CDR3 region is CASSATGVTTDTQYF. CDR3 coding DNA: TGTGCCAGCAGTGCCACAGGGGTCACCACAGATACGCAGTATTTT.

V usage is TRBV30 and J usage is TRBJ2-7, with TRBD1 as a possible D gene (7 bases). This CDR3 has 13 amino acids. Germline CDR1 GTSNPN, CDR2 SVGIG (reference sequence). Between the trimmed V and J ends, which lost 3 bases and 6 bases, there was a span of 15 bases. In DNA, the CDR3 is TGTGCCTGGAGACGGCAGGGGGGAGGCGAGCAGTACTTC. It translates to CAWRRQGGGEQYF.

A remark on this clone: Within the sample, other DNA sequences also encode this same CDR3. The gene calls are TRBV5-1 and TRBJ1-5; D is uncertain. V shed 1 base and J shed 4 bases, with 6 bases lying between them. Germline values: CDR1 SGHRS, CDR2 YFSETQ. The CDR3 runs 13 residues. CDR3 residues: CASSLTVNQPQHF. The DNA of the CDR3 is TGCGCCAGCAGCTTGACGGTGAATCAGCCCCAGCATTTT.

This chain joins TRBV7-2 and TRBJ2-7, with a weak D call TRBD2 (5 bases). CDR3 length equals 16 residues. Trimming cost V 2 bases and J 2 bases, with 16 bases left between them. Germline CDR1 and CDR2: SGHTA and FQGNSA. The CDR3 region has the DNA TGTGCCAGCAGCTTAAGAGGAGGTGGGGTAGCCTACGAGCAGTACTTC. Its protein product is CASSLRGGGVAYEQYF.

The gene calls are TRBV5-4 and TRBJ1-6; D not certain. The CDR3 has 14 amino acids. The germline gives CDR1 SGHNT, CDR2 YYREEE (reference sequence). The V and J ends lost 0 bases and 6 bases respectively, with 7 bases between them. Here the CDR3 reads CASSLGGFNSPLHF. DNA of the CDR3: TGTGCCAGCAGCTTGGGGGGTTTTAATTCACCCCTCCACTTT.

CDR3 DNA sequence: TGTGCCAGCAGCTACCCCGGGACAATCAACCATAGAGCCGGGGAGCTGTTTTTT. It is translated as CASSYPGTINHRAGELFF. The gene calls are TRBV7-9 and TRBJ2-2, with a weak D call TRBD1 (6 bases). In germline, CDR1 is SEHNR, CDR2 FQNEAQ (reference sequence). The CDR3 covers 18 residues. V was trimmed by 4 bases and J by 6 bases, leaving 24 bases between them. Drawing the rest from reference TRBV7-9 and TRBJ2-2, the complete variable domain is DTGVSQNPRHKITKRGQNVTFRCDPISEHNRLYWYRQTLGQGPEFLTYFQNEAQLEKSRLLSDRFSAERPKGSFSTLEIQRTEQGDSAMYLCASSYPGTINHRAGELFFGEGSRLTVL.

The genes are TRBV29-1 and TRBJ2-5, with TRBD2 matching 8 bases. The CDR3 totals 13 residues. The junction had 8 bases not matched to a gene; V was cut back by 6 bases and J by 5 bases. Germline lookup yields CDR1 SQVTM and CDR2 ANQGSEA. The CDR3 bases are TGCAGCGTCGCCGCTTTAGCGGGGGAGACCCAGTACTTC. Translating it yields CSVAALAGETQYF.

The chain links TRBV5-1 to TRBJ2-2, with D possibly being TRBD1 (5 bases). CDR1 is SGHRS, CDR2 YFSETQ, per germline. The CDR3 runs 13 residues. V lost 4 bases to trimming and J lost 6 bases, with 10 bases between them. CDR3 DNA sequence: TGCGCCAGCAGCGAACCAGGGTCCGGGGAGCTGTTTTTT. Its protein product is CASSEPGSGELFF. Full variable domain (rest looked up from reference TRBV5-1 and TRBJ2-2): KAGVTQTPRYLIKTRGQQVTLSCSPISGHRSVSWYQQTPGQGLQFLFEYFSETQRNKGNFPGRFSGRQFSNSRSEMNVSTLELGDSALYLCASSEPGSGELFFGEGSRLTVL.

The V and J genes are TRBV2 and TRBJ2-7; D gene uncertain. Germline-derived CDR1 and CDR2 are SNHLY and FYNNEI. V lost 5 bases and J 6 bases, leaving 11 bases between the germline ends. This CDR3 is built from 12 residues. The CDR3: CASSSRPAEQYF. CDR3 sequence (DNA): TGTGCCAGCAGTTCCCGCCCTGCCGAGCAGTACTTC.